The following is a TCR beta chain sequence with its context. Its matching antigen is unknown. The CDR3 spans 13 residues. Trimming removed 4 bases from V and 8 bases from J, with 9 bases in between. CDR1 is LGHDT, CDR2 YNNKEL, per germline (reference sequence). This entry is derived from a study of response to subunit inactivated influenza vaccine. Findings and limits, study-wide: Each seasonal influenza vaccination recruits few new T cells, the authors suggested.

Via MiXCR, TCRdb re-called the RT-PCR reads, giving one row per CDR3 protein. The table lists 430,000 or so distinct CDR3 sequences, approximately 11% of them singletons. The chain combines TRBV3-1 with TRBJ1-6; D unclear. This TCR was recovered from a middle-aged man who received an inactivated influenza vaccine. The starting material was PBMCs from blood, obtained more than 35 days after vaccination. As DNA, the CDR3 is TGTGCCAGCAGCCCCGGGTTTGATTCACCCCTCCACTTT. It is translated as CASSPGFDSPLHF.